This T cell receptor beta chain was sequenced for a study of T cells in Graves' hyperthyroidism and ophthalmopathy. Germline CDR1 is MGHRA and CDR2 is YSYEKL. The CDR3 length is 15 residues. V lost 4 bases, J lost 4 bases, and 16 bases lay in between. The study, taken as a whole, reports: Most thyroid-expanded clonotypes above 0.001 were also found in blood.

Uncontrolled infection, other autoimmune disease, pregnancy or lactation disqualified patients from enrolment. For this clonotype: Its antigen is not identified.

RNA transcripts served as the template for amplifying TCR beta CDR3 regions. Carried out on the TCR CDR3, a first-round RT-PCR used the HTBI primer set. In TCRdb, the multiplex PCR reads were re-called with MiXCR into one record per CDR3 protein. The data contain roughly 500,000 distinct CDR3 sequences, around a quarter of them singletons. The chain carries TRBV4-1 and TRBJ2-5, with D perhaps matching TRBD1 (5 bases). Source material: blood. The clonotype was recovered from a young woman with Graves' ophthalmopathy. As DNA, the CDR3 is TGCGCCAGCAGCCGAGCCGGACACTCGGGAGAGACCCAGTACTTC. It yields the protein CASSRAGHSGETQYF.